This TCR beta chain emerged from a study of blood T cell repertoires in COVID-19. In the study overall: Sites across the United States, Italy and Spain contributed samples from acute and convalescent COVID-19. T cells, B-cell-depleted T cells, or PBMCs provided the cDNA or gDNA that served as material.

The ends were cut back, 6 bases at V and 2 bases at J, with 16 bases in the middle. The germline gives CDR1 LGHNT, CDR2 FRNRAP. This CDR3 spans 16 amino acids. Original data processing: Using reference gene primer amplification, nucleated cell counts were estimated. TCRdb's table, derived via immunoSEQ multiplex PCR, lists solely in-frame clones and lacks some. V, J and clone size were drawn from that table, and D and trimming were deduced from the DNA. The repertoire holds under 300,000 clones, with 70% to 85% as singletons. The TCR comes from a woman of 80 years or more with acute or convalescent COVID-19. This chain joins TRBV12-5 and TRBJ2-2; TRBD1 might be the D (6 bases). Material for sequencing was peripheral blood. The CDR3 DNA is TGTGCTAGTGGACCGGGACACACGATTAACACCGGGGAGCTGTTTTTT. Its translation is CASGPGHTINTGELFF.